This T cell receptor beta chain was sequenced for a study of T cells expressing NK-cell markers. General study points: As a fraction of CD8+ T cells, dominant NKG2C+ clonotypes reached about 1.0-8% in six donors.

The CDR3 sequence is 15 residues long. The V gene's germline CDR1 is MNHEY and CDR2 SVGEGT. As regards this clonotype: No antigen is known for it.

Production of TCR beta cDNA relied on 5'RACE template switching with UMIs. TCRdb reprocessed the 5' RACE reads and reports one entry per CDR3 protein, with no DNA. The sample totals roughly 280,000 distinct CDR3 sequences. The material sequenced was blood T cells: a sorted CD56 or NKG2C T cell subset, CD4+ or CD8+ T cells, or bulk PBMC T cells (not recorded which). This receptor was taken from a young man in good health. This chain links TRBV6-2 or TRBV6-3 with TRBJ2-1; TCRdb's D call, TRBD2, is unchecked because there is no DNA. CDR3 sequence reads: CASSYRGLGPNEQFF.